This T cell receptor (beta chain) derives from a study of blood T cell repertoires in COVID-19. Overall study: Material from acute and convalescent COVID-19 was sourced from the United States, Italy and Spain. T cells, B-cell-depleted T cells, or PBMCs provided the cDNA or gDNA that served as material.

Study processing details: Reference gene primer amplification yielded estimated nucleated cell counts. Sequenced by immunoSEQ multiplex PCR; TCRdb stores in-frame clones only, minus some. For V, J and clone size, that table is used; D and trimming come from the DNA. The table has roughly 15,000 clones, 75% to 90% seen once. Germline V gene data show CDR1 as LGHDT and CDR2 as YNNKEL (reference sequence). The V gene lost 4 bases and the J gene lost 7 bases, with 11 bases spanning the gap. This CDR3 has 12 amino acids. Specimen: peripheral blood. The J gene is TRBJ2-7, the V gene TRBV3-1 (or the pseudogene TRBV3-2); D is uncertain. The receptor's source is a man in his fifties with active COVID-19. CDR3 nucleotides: TGTGCCAGCAGCCGCATCACGGAGGAGCAGTACTTC. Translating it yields CASSRITEEQYF.